Below, 12 T cell receptor beta chains from the same sample are listed, as sequenced in a study of cytomegalovirus exposure and HLA in healthy donors. Some clones are missing from TCRdb's copy, which holds only in-frame ones; the method was immunoSEQ multiplex PCR. The sample contains roughly 56,000 clones, 85% to 95% of which appear only once. What was sequenced was PBMCs. The receptor set was obtained from a man aged 18 to 30 in good health and CMV-seronegative.

The genes are TRBV2 and TRBJ2-2; 9 positions agree with TRBD1. This CDR3 has 16 residues. Germline-derived CDR1 and CDR2 are SNHLY and FYNNEI. Trimming cost V 1 base and J 5 bases; bases outside gene matches: 5. This chain's CDR3 is CASSEGRQGETGELFF. The CDR3 DNA is TGTGCCAGCAGTGAAGGCCGACAGGGGGAAACCGGGGAGCTGTTTTTT.

CDR3 bases: TGTGCCAGCAGCTTAAATATGGGGGGCACTGAAGCTTTCTTT. It translates to CASSLNMGGTEAFF. The gene calls are TRBV5-4 and TRBJ1-1; a weak D match, TRBD1 (5 bases). The CDR3 has 14 residues. Germline-derived CDR1 and CDR2 are SGHNT and YYREEE (reference sequence). V was cut by 2 bases and J by 4 bases, with 12 bases left in between.

The sample holds one count of this clone. The chain is built from TRBV25-1 and TRBJ1-1; D unresolved. V lost 7 bases to trimming and J lost 1 base, with 13 bases between them. This CDR3 has 14 residues. Germline lookup yields CDR1 MGHDK and CDR2 SYGVNS. The CDR3 DNA reads TGTGCCAGCACCTCCACGGGGTCGAACACTGAAGCTTTCTTT. Translated, it gives CASTSTGSNTEAFF. The full variable domain, rest sourced from reference TRBV25-1 and TRBJ1-1, is EADIYQTPRYLVIGTGKKITLECSQTMGHDKMYWYQQDPGMELHLIHYSYGVNSTEKGDLSSESTVSRIRTEHFPLTLESARPSHTSQYLCASTSTGSNTEAFFGQGTRLTVV.

The V gene is TRBV6-5, the J gene TRBJ2-7; a possible D gene is TRBD2 (5 bases). Deletions cut 2 bases from V and 1 base from J, with 6 bases between. The CDR3 contains 13 residues. Germline CDR1 and CDR2: MNHEY and SVGAGI. In nucleotides, the CDR3 is TGTGCCAGCAGTTACACGGGGTCCTACGAGCAGTACTTC. It encodes CASSYTGSYEQYF.

The rearrangement joins TRBV4-3 to TRBJ2-2, with 8 nucleotides matching TRBD2. Per the germline V gene, CDR1 is LGHNA and CDR2 is YSLEER. CDR3 length: 20 amino acids. The V segment lost 2 bases and the J segment 1 base; nucleotides outside the gene matches: 15. CDR3 nucleotides: TGCGCCAGCAGCCAACATCCTAGGGTTAGCGGGAAGATGAACACCGGGGAGCTGTTTTTT. Protein product: CASSQHPRVSGKMNTGELFF.

The gene calls are TRBV27 and TRBJ1-1, with D unresolved. Germline V CDR1 and CDR2: MNHEY, SMNVEV (reference sequence). Trimming removed 3 bases from V and 1 base from J, with 9 bases in between. The CDR3 is made up of 14 amino acids. CDR3 amino acids: CASSFRRENTEAFF. CDR3 nucleotide sequence: TGTGCCAGCAGTTTTAGAAGAGAGAACACTGAAGCTTTCTTT.

The chain joins TRBV7-2 to TRBJ2-7; TRBD1 aligns across 9 bases. Germline assignment: CDR1 SGHTA and CDR2 FQGNSA. The CDR3 loop spans 13 amino acids. The V gene end was trimmed by 5 bases and the J gene end by 3 bases; junction bases not matched to a gene: 2. The CDR3 DNA sequence: TGTGCCAGCAGCCCGGACAGGGGCTACGAGCAGTACTTC. Translated, it gives CASSPDRGYEQYF.

The genes are TRBV30 and TRBJ2-7, with D tentatively TRBD1 (5 bases). The germline gives CDR1 GTSNPN, CDR2 SVGIG (reference sequence). The V gene lost 2 bases and the J gene lost 4 bases, with 9 bases spanning the gap. The CDR3 has 12 residues. The CDR3 region has the DNA TGTGCCTGGAGTAGGCAGGGATACGAGCAGTACTTC. Its translation is CAWSRQGYEQYF. The entire variable domain, with the rest obtained from reference TRBV30 and TRBJ2-7, is as follows: SQTIHQWPATLVQPVGSPLSLECTVEGTSNPNLYWYRQAAGRGLQLLFYSVGIGQISSEVPQNLSASRPQDRQFILSSKKLLLSDSGFYLCAWSRQGYEQYFGPGTRLTVT.

The rearrangement links TRBV18 to TRBJ2-7; D unclear. The V and J ends lost 0 bases and 6 bases respectively, with 12 bases between them. Germline CDR1 and CDR2: KGHSH and LQKENI. This CDR3 comprises 14 residues. This CDR3 is CASSPPTQVREQYF. The CDR3 coding sequence is TGTGCCAGCTCACCACCGACGCAGGTACGCGAGCAGTACTTC.

CDR3 bases: TGTGCCAGCAGGCCAGGGACAATCGACACCGGGGAGCTGTTTTTT. Translated: CASRPGTIDTGELFF. The V and J genes are TRBV28 and TRBJ2-2; TRBD1 might be the D (6 bases). The length of the CDR3 is 15 residues. The germline V and J ends were trimmed by 6 bases and 3 bases, with 14 bases remaining between them. From germline, CDR1 is MDHEN and CDR2 SYDVKM.

This rearrangement joins TRBV27 to TRBJ2-3; tentative D call: TRBD2 (6 bases). This CDR3 is built from 16 residues. V was cut by 0 bases and J by 4 bases, with 14 bases left in between. In germline, CDR1 is MNHEY, CDR2 SMNVEV (reference sequence). The CDR3: CASSLSGGRGADTQYF. CDR3 DNA: TGTGCCAGCAGTTTATCAGGAGGGAGAGGGGCAGATACGCAGTATTTT.

This chain uses TRBV7-2 with TRBJ2-7, with D possibly being TRBD1 (5 bases). The CDR3 consists of 17 residues. The V gene's germline CDR1 is SGHTA and CDR2 FQGNSA. The V end was cut by 0 bases, the J end by 3 bases, with 18 bases between. CDR3 sequence (DNA): TGTGCCAGCAGCTTAGCGCTGGTGGCCCAGGGCGGCTACGAGCAGTACTTC. This gives the protein CASSLALVAQGGYEQYF.